The rows below give T cell receptor beta chains drawn from one sample of a study of cytomegalovirus exposure and HLA in healthy donors. Profiling relied on immunoSEQ multiplex PCR, and the TCRdb table lists in-frame clones only, not all of them. The sample records under 75,000 clones, about 91% being singletons. The sample taken for sequencing was PBMCs. The receptors derive from a man between 18 and 35 years old in good health and CMV-seropositive. Both conserved end residues are part of each CDR3. Each record gives: J gene, V gene, CDR3 protein.

j_gene: TRBJ2-1; v_gene: TRBV28; CDR3aa: CASSLLSGVLGNEQFF
j_gene: TRBJ2-1; v_gene: TRBV7-2; CDR3aa: CASSVDFYNEQFF
j_gene: TRBJ2-3; v_gene: TRBV5-1; CDR3aa: CASSGGLAGGTDTQYF
j_gene: TRBJ2-1; v_gene: TRBV6-6; CDR3aa: CASAQPGHAYNEQFF
j_gene: TRBJ2-5; v_gene: TRBV18; CDR3aa: CASSPPGTGGSVETQYF
j_gene: TRBJ2-3; v_gene: TRBV6-4; CDR3aa: CASSDSEADTQYF
j_gene: TRBJ2-2; v_gene: TRBV7-2; CDR3aa: CASSLALGQGAGELFF
j_gene: TRBJ1-1; v_gene: TRBV9; CDR3aa: CASSTQQLMNTEAFF
j_gene: TRBJ1-2; v_gene: TRBV5-4; CDR3aa: CASGQGAMNYGYTF
j_gene: TRBJ2-2; v_gene: TRBV6-5; CDR3aa: CASSYSGGNTGELFF
j_gene: TRBJ1-2; v_gene: TRBV5-1; CDR3aa: CASSPPGQSYGYTF
j_gene: TRBJ2-5; v_gene: TRBV13; CDR3aa: CASSPNTWETQYF
j_gene: TRBJ1-3; v_gene: TRBV5-6; CDR3aa: CASSPPSDRELNTIYF
j_gene: TRBJ1-3; v_gene: TRBV28; CDR3aa: CASTSGGTDTIYF
j_gene: TRBJ2-3; v_gene: TRBV15; CDR3aa: CATSRRGREGLGTDTQYF
j_gene: TRBJ2-2; v_gene: TRBV30; CDR3aa: CAWRARRDGELFF
j_gene: TRBJ2-1; v_gene: TRBV25-1; CDR3aa: CASSGRRIEQFF
j_gene: TRBJ2-1; v_gene: TRBV6-4; CDR3aa: CASSEGTGPYNEQFF
j_gene: TRBJ1-1; v_gene: TRBV25-1; CDR3aa: CASSEWGNFGNTEAFF
j_gene: TRBJ1-1; v_gene: TRBV9; CDR3aa: CASSVGLGGNTEAFF
j_gene: TRBJ1-5; v_gene: TRBV5-1; CDR3aa: CASSKDRGFKPQHF
j_gene: TRBJ2-7; v_gene: TRBV28; CDR3aa: CASSFRDRYEQYF
j_gene: TRBJ2-2; v_gene: TRBV7-2; CDR3aa: CASSPGQGIGELFF
j_gene: TRBJ1-1; v_gene: TRBV28; CDR3aa: CASSLQGAGNTEAFF
j_gene: TRBJ2-1; v_gene: TRBV29-1; CDR3aa: CSVDTGQGQFF
j_gene: TRBJ2-7; v_gene: TRBV7-8; CDR3aa: CASSSRQGMAYEQYF
j_gene: TRBJ2-1; v_gene: TRBV7-3; CDR3aa: CASSSQGLANEQFF
j_gene: TRBJ2-5; v_gene: TRBV28; CDR3aa: CASSLGEVNGGQETQYF
j_gene: TRBJ2-7; v_gene: TRBV4-2; CDR3aa: CASSQDPDSSYEQYF
j_gene: TRBJ2-1; v_gene: TRBV7-6; CDR3aa: CASSSKAVPYNEQFF
j_gene: TRBJ2-6; v_gene: TRBV10-2; CDR3aa: CASCPRGQGAGANVLTF
j_gene: TRBJ2-4; v_gene: TRBV7-9; CDR3aa: CASSPRGNPKNIQYF
j_gene: TRBJ1-4; v_gene: TRBV28; CDR3aa: CASSLGGGAMEKLFF
j_gene: TRBJ1-1; v_gene: TRBV11-2; CDR3aa: CASSYSTGFTEAFF
j_gene: TRBJ2-5; v_gene: TRBV6-1; CDR3aa: CASSEVLGLTETQYF
j_gene: TRBJ1-2; v_gene: TRBV6-1; CDR3aa: CASTDSYGYTF
j_gene: TRBJ2-3; v_gene: TRBV7-3; CDR3aa: CASSLIAGEGPDTQYF
j_gene: TRBJ2-5; v_gene: TRBV4-2; CDR3aa: CASSQTSGPQETQYF
j_gene: TRBJ1-5; v_gene: TRBV19; CDR3aa: CASSPPGRVNQPQHF
j_gene: TRBJ1-1; v_gene: TRBV14; CDR3aa: CASSQDIRRDRGRIEAFF
j_gene: TRBJ2-7; v_gene: TRBV11-1; CDR3aa: CASSLGGEWAYEQYF
j_gene: TRBJ2-7; v_gene: TRBV6-5; CDR3aa: CASSVRDRAYEQYF
j_gene: TRBJ2-2; v_gene: TRBV13; CDR3aa: CASSLGTGGTGELFF
j_gene: TRBJ1-2; v_gene: TRBV6-1; CDR3aa: CASSDRDKRGYTF
j_gene: TRBJ2-3; v_gene: TRBV10-1; CDR3aa: CASIPGWWARTDTQYF
j_gene: TRBJ1-5; v_gene: TRBV6-5; CDR3aa: CASSPAGAQHF
j_gene: TRBJ1-1; v_gene: TRBV14; CDR3aa: CASSTGANTEAFF
j_gene: TRBJ2-3; v_gene: TRBV7-3; CDR3aa: CASSQTSGRAEEPQYF
j_gene: TRBJ2-1; v_gene: TRBV9; CDR3aa: CASSVGLGGNHEQFF
j_gene: TRBJ1-5; v_gene: TRBV6-6; CDR3aa: CASSYGRVERNQPQHF
j_gene: TRBJ2-4; v_gene: TRBV25-1; CDR3aa: CASSEPGTGAKNIQYF
j_gene: TRBJ2-7; v_gene: TRBV9; CDR3aa: CASSVVSGSYEQYF
j_gene: TRBJ2-3; v_gene: TRBV10-1; CDR3aa: CASGNMSTDTQYF
j_gene: TRBJ2-7; v_gene: TRBV2; CDR3aa: CASSRGGAGFGSGSGFF
j_gene: TRBJ2-2; v_gene: TRBV7-9; CDR3aa: CASRGATGELFF
j_gene: TRBJ1-2; v_gene: TRBV20-1; CDR3aa: CSARDTYGYTF
j_gene: TRBJ1-1; v_gene: TRBV7-3; CDR3aa: CASAGQGFTEAFF
j_gene: TRBJ2-5; v_gene: TRBV14; CDR3aa: CASSSLRQGEETQYF
j_gene: TRBJ1-4; v_gene: TRBV5-4; CDR3aa: CASRQGLTNEKLFF